This T cell receptor beta chain emerged from a study of neurological immune-mediated disorders. CDR1 is MGHRA and CDR2 is YSYEKL in the germline V gene. CDR3 length: 13 amino acids. The sample holds many counts of this clonotype. Its ends do not fully match the called genes, so a read error is possible. MiXCR, run by TCRdb on the 5' RACE reads, gives a single entry per CDR3 protein. This table has around 70,000 distinct CDR3 sequences, 5.2% appearing once. What was sequenced was PBMCs. The sequence was collected from a woman aged 30 to 39 with multiple sclerosis. This chain joins TRBV4-1 and TRBJ1-5; D may be TRBD1 (5 bases). CDR3 bases: TGCGCCAGCAGCCAAGGACAGAATCAGCCCCAGAATTTT. This sequence encodes CASSQGQNQPQNF.